What follows are 19 T cell receptor beta chains derived from one specimen sequenced in a study of T cell responses to AZD1222 COVID-19 vaccine. Sequencing was performed with immunoSEQ multiplex PCR; in TCRdb, only in-frame clones are kept and a portion is missing. The sample lists 140,000 to 150,000 clones, approximately 94% occurring once. The sample in question was peripheral blood, obtained on day 0 of AZD1222 vaccination. All receptors come from an adult in good health.

This chain joins TRBV18 and TRBJ1-1; D gene uncertain. Per germline, CDR1 KGHSH and CDR2 LQKENI. V was pared by 0 bases and J by 7 bases, with 12 bases between. The CDR3 has 14 amino acids. The CDR3 loop reads CASSPPQRAGEAFF. The DNA for the CDR3 is TGTGCCAGCTCACCACCTCAGAGGGCTGGTGAAGCTTTCTTT.

This chain connects TRBV10-3 to TRBJ1-4; D may be TRBD1 (5 bases). Trimming pared 5 bases from V and 7 bases from J, leaving 17 bases between. This CDR3 has 15 residues. CDR1 and CDR2 (germline): ENHRY, SYGVKD. The CDR3 loop reads CAISPERAGGEKLFF. DNA of the CDR3: TGTGCCATCAGTCCGGAGCGAGCCGGGGGTGAAAAACTGTTTTTT.

This chain connects TRBV6-6 to TRBJ1-1; no clear D. Germline CDR1 reads MNHNY; CDR2 reads SVGAGI (reference sequence). The CDR3 contains 17 residues. Trimming removed 5 bases at V and 0 bases at J, with 19 bases between. CDR3 in amino acids: CASSPALMAGMNTEAFF. In nucleotides, the CDR3 is TGTGCCAGCAGTCCAGCCCTAATGGCCGGAATGAACACTGAAGCTTTCTTT.

There are a few counts of this clone. The chain employs TRBV3-1 (or the pseudogene TRBV3-2) and TRBJ2-1, with TRBD2 as a possible D gene (6 bases). Germline values: CDR1 LGHDT, CDR2 YNNKEL (reference sequence). Between the trimmed V and J ends, which lost 4 bases and 5 bases, there was a span of 12 bases. CDR3 length equals 14 residues. The chain's CDR3 is CASSPGTPNNEQFF. CDR3 DNA sequence: TGTGCCAGCAGCCCGGGGACTCCCAACAATGAGCAGTTCTTC.

The rearrangement links TRBV15 to TRBJ2-1; 9 bases are shared with TRBD2. Germline V lookup: CDR1 LNHNV, CDR2 YYDKDF (reference sequence). The V gene end was trimmed by 7 bases and the J gene end by 10 bases; junction bases not matched to a gene: 11. There are 14 residues in the CDR3. For the CDR3, the DNA is TGTGCCACCATGCCGAGGACTAGCGATCCGGAGCAGTTCTTC. It encodes CATMPRTSDPEQFF.

The chain recombines TRBV5-8 with TRBJ2-6; no clear D. Germline V CDR1 and CDR2: SGHTS, YDEGEE. The CDR3 is made up of 18 amino acids. The germline V and J ends were trimmed by 0 bases and 0 bases, with 13 bases remaining between them. CDR3 bases: TGTGCCAGCAGCTTGGAACATGCTTCCGACTCTGGGGCCAACGTCCTGACTTTC. Protein product: CASSLEHASDSGANVLTF.

This clone was picked up a small number of times. Other nucleotide sequences from this sample produce the same CDR3. The gene calls are TRBV7-9 and TRBJ1-2, with 7 bases matching TRBD1. Germline V CDR1 and CDR2: SEHNR, FQNEAQ (reference sequence). V gave up 5 bases and J gave up 5 bases; unmatched junction bases: 8. This CDR3 region has 14 residues. The DNA for the CDR3 is TGTGCCAGCAGCCCCACAGGGACAGCTTATGGCTACACCTTC. It specifies CASSPTGTAYGYTF. Complete variable domain (other parts from reference TRBV7-9 and TRBJ1-2): DTGVSQNPRHKITKRGQNVTFRCDPISEHNRLYWYRQTLGQGPEFLTYFQNEAQLEKSRLLSDRFSAERPKGSFSTLEIQRTEQGDSAMYLCASSPTGTAYGYTFGSGTRLTVV.

V and J are TRBV25-1 and TRBJ2-7; D might be TRBD2 (6 bases). Trimming pared 2 bases from V and 6 bases from J, leaving 20 bases between. The germline gives CDR1 MGHDK, CDR2 SYGVNS. This CDR3 comprises 16 residues. CDR3 region: CASSEGGDGLLFEQYF. In DNA, the CDR3 is TGTGCCAGCAGTGAAGGAGGGGACGGACTTTTGTTCGAGCAGTACTTC.

This sequence joins TRBV4-1 and TRBJ2-1; 7 bases are shared with TRBD1. Germline CDR1 is MGHRA and CDR2 is YSYEKL. The trim removed 6 bases at V and 7 bases at J, leaving 6 bases unmatched. The CDR3 covers 13 residues. CDR3 nucleotides: TGCGCCAGCAGTGAGGGGGCCATTAATGAGCAGTTCTTC. Translation: CASSEGAINEQFF.

The genes are TRBV6-1 and TRBJ1-6, with D uncertain. The germline V gene encodes CDR1 MNHNS and CDR2 SASEGT. The germline V and J ends were trimmed by 2 bases and 7 bases, with 6 bases remaining between them. CDR3 size: 13 residues. The CDR3 region is CASSELGNSPLHF. DNA for the CDR3: TGTGCCAGCAGTGAACTGGGGAATTCACCCCTCCACTTT.

This clone showed up just a few times. The gene calls are TRBV6-1 and TRBJ1-2; tentatively, D is TRBD1 (6 bases). Germline V gives CDR1 MNHNS, CDR2 SASEGT. CDR3 length: 16 residues. The V end lost 1 base, the J end lost 2 bases, and 14 bases lay between the germline ends. The CDR3: CASSEVLWQGNYGYTF. The CDR3 DNA reads as TGTGCCAGCAGTGAAGTGTTGTGGCAGGGGAACTATGGCTACACCTTC.

The genes are TRBV7-9 and TRBJ2-7, with D perhaps TRBD1 (6 bases). Per the germline V gene, CDR1 is SEHNR and CDR2 is FQNEAQ (reference sequence). CDR3 length: 16 amino acids. V lost 2 bases to trimming and J lost 2 bases, with 16 bases between them. For the CDR3, the DNA is TGTGCCAGCAGCTTATCAAGAACAGGGTCGACCTACGAGCAGTACTTC. Amino acid sequence: CASSLSRTGSTYEQYF. Full variable domain (rest looked up from reference TRBV7-9 and TRBJ2-7): DTGVSQNPRHKITKRGQNVTFRCDPISEHNRLYWYRQTLGQGPEFLTYFQNEAQLEKSRLLSDRFSAERPKGSFSTLEIQRTEQGDSAMYLCASSLSRTGSTYEQYFGPGTRLTVT.

The chain uses TRBV2 and TRBJ1-2; TRBD1 matches at 7 bases. This CDR3 has 15 amino acids. The germline CDR1 and CDR2 sequences are SNHLY and FYNNEI. V trimming: 6 bases; J trimming: 0 bases; junction bases outside the gene matches: 7. CDR3 sequence reads: CASRYTGQPNYGYTF. The DNA of the CDR3 is TGTGCCAGCAGGTATACGGGACAGCCTAACTATGGCTACACCTTC.

V is TRBV30 and J is TRBJ1-5; D is uncertain. The CDR3 is made up of 15 amino acids. Germline CDR1 GTSNPN, CDR2 SVGIG (reference sequence). V lost 2 bases and J lost 2, with 13 bases in between. This CDR3 is CAWSIGTGGNQPQHF. The CDR3 DNA reads TGTGCCTGGAGTATAGGAACTGGGGGCAATCAGCCCCAGCATTTT.

The CDR3 nucleotides read TGTGCCAGCAGCCAGCCGGCGGGTAGCTCCTACGAGCAGTACTTC. Its protein product is CASSQPAGSSYEQYF. J is TRBJ2-7 and V is TRBV3-1 (or the pseudogene TRBV3-2); a possible D gene is TRBD2 (5 bases). V lost 3 bases and J lost 0, with 12 bases in between. The germline V gene has CDR1 LGHDT and CDR2 YNNKEL (reference sequence). The CDR3 runs 15 residues.

This clone was seen a single time. This chain connects TRBV9 to TRBJ2-3; D assignment may be TRBD1 or TRBD2 (6 bases each). The V gene lost 3 bases and the J gene lost 3 bases, with 17 bases spanning the gap. Germline values: CDR1 SGDLS, CDR2 YYNGEE. This CDR3 is 16 amino acids long. For the CDR3, the DNA is TGTGCCAGCAGCGGAGACGGGGGCCCGGGGACAGATACGCAGTATTTT. Its translation is CASSGDGGPGTDTQYF.

The rearrangement uses TRBV19 and TRBJ2-7; D not certain. CDR1 is LNHDA and CDR2 is SQIVND in the germline V gene (reference sequence). CDR3 size: 14 residues. The V gene lost 3 bases and the J gene lost 2 bases, with 11 bases spanning the gap. The CDR3 sequence: CASSISISPYEQYF. The DNA of the CDR3 is TGTGCCAGTAGTATCTCGATATCCCCCTACGAGCAGTACTTC.

J is TRBJ1-4 and V is TRBV4-2, with D perhaps matching TRBD1 (5 bases). The CDR3 totals 16 residues. The germline V gene encodes CDR1 LGHNA and CDR2 YNFKEQ. V shed 0 bases and J shed 8 bases, with 16 bases lying between them. The CDR3 spells CASSQEGLPGGEKLFF. DNA of the CDR3: TGTGCCAGCAGCCAAGAGGGGTTACCGGGGGGGGAAAAACTGTTTTTT.

The V call is TRBV3-1 (or the pseudogene TRBV3-2), the J call TRBJ1-4; a possible D gene is TRBD1 (5 bases). The germline CDR1 and CDR2 sequences are LGHDT and YNNKEL (reference sequence). Trimming took off 1 base at V and 12 bases at J, with 9 bases between the two ends. The CDR3 extends over 12 amino acids. The CDR3 region has the DNA TGTGCCAGCAGCCAAGCCCCGGGACAACTGTTTTTT. It codes for CASSQAPGQLFF.